Below are 18 T cell receptor beta chains sequenced from a single sample in a study of STAT5B mutations in CD4+ large granular lymphocyte leukemia. The assay was immunoSEQ multiplex PCR, and TCRdb's table has in-frame clones only and misses some. The table includes nearly 20,000 clones, roughly 84% detected once. Material: CD4+ T cells from blood buffy coats. These receptors all come from a human donor in good health.

The chain couples TRBV10-3 to TRBJ2-7; D might be TRBD2 (6 bases). In germline, CDR1 is ENHRY, CDR2 SYGVKD. Trimming cost V 6 bases and J 0 bases, with 15 bases left between them. This CDR3 contains 15 residues. CDR3 nucleotides: TGTGCCATCAGGCTGGGGCGGGAACTCTCCTACGAGCAGTACTTC. Translation: CAIRLGRELSYEQYF.

This clone was counted a single time. The chain joins TRBV9 to TRBJ2-2; no reliable D call. The CDR3 spans 15 residues. The germline V and J ends were trimmed by 0 bases and 5 bases, with 11 bases remaining between them. The germline V gene has CDR1 SGDLS and CDR2 YYNGEE. CDR3 sequence reads: CASSVDATLTGELFF. CDR3 DNA: TGTGCCAGCAGCGTAGATGCTACCTTGACCGGGGAGCTGTTTTTT.

V gene TRBV23-1 combines with J gene TRBJ2-5; possible D gene TRBD1, 6 bases. TRBV23-1 is treated as an ORF (open reading frame) with a function not yet certain. Trimming took off 2 bases at V and 4 bases at J, with 11 bases between the two ends. The CDR3 extends over 14 amino acids. Here the CDR3 reads CASSQAGQRETQYF. The CDR3 DNA follows: TGCGCCAGCAGTCAAGCCGGACAGAGAGAGACCCAGTACTTC.

Only one count was recorded for this clone. CDR3 DNA: TGTGCCTGGAAGCAGAAAGGACGTAGCGGGAGGGCCGTAGATACGCAGTATTTT. Protein sequence: CAWKQKGRSGRAVDTQYF. The chain uses TRBV30 and TRBJ2-3; 11 nucleotides match TRBD2. This CDR3 is built from 18 residues. J gave up 5 bases and V 4 bases, and 17 bases lay outside the gene matches. The V gene's germline CDR1 is GTSNPN and CDR2 SVGIG (reference sequence). The full variable domain, completed using reference TRBV30 and TRBJ2-3, is SQTIHQWPATLVQPVGSPLSLECTVEGTSNPNLYWYRQAAGRGLQLLFYSVGIGQISSEVPQNLSASRPQDRQFILSSKKLLLSDSGFYLCAWKQKGRSGRAVDTQYFGPGTRLTVL.

This clone was detected only once. The J gene is TRBJ2-1, the V gene TRBV25-1, with 7 bases fitting TRBD2. Trimming removed 1 base from V and 0 bases from J; junction bases left unmatched: 3. This CDR3 is built from 16 residues. CDR1 is MGHDK and CDR2 is SYGVNS in the germline V gene. The CDR3 spells CASSELRGSSYNEQFF. Here the CDR3 DNA reads TGTGCCAGCAGTGAATTGCGCGGGAGCTCCTACAATGAGCAGTTCTTC. Full variable domain (remainder filled in from reference TRBV25-1 and TRBJ2-1): EADIYQTPRYLVIGTGKKITLECSQTMGHDKMYWYQQDPGMELHLIHYSYGVNSTEKGDLSSESTVSRIRTEHFPLTLESARPSHTSQYLCASSELRGSSYNEQFFGPGTRLTVL.

The chain employs TRBV7-7 and TRBJ1-4; D gene ambiguous. The V and J ends lost 2 bases and 8 bases respectively, with 9 bases between them. This CDR3 is built from 13 residues. Per germline, CDR1 SSHAT and CDR2 FNYEAQ (reference sequence). DNA of the CDR3: TGTGCCAGCAGCTTAACCTTGAGAGAAAAACTGTTTTTT. It specifies CASSLTLREKLFF. The full variable domain, completed using reference TRBV7-7 and TRBJ1-4, is GAGVSQSPRYKVTKRGQDVTLRCDPISSHATLYWYQQALGQGPEFLTYFNYEAQPDKSGLPSDRFSAERPEGSISTLTIQRTEQRDSAMYRCASSLTLREKLFFGSGTQLSVL.

The genes are TRBV6-5 and TRBJ1-1, with TRBD1 matching over 9 bases. In germline, CDR1 is MNHEY, CDR2 SVGAGI. The CDR3 is made up of 15 amino acids. Germline trimming cut 5 bases from V and 1 base from J; bases unmatched to any gene: 5. CDR3 protein: CASSRDRVGNTEAFF. The CDR3 bases are TGTGCCAGCAGTCGGGACAGGGTGGGGAACACTGAAGCTTTCTTT.

The chain employs TRBV5-4 and TRBJ1-1, with 9 nucleotides matching TRBD1. V was clipped by 5 bases and J by 5 bases; unmatched bases: 7. There are 14 residues in the CDR3. Germline V lookup: CDR1 SGHNT, CDR2 YYREEE (reference sequence). CDR3 sequence (DNA): TGTGCCAGCAGTCGCCGGGACAGGGAAACTGAAGCTTTCTTT. This encodes CASSRRDRETEAFF.

This clone is categorized as medium-sized (0.01 to 0.1%). The rearrangement uses TRBV18 and TRBJ1-1; D not resolved. Trimming removed 4 bases at V and 0 bases at J, with 6 bases between. The germline V gene encodes CDR1 KGHSH and CDR2 LQKENI. CDR3 size: 13 residues. CDR3 protein: CASSREMNTEAFF. CDR3 nucleotides: TGTGCCAGCTCACGGGAGATGAACACTGAAGCTTTCTTT.

In this sample, this clone turned up a few times. The chain employs TRBV10-2 and TRBJ2-7; the match to TRBD2 covers 7 bases. The germline CDR1 and CDR2 sequences are WSHSY and SAAADI. The CDR3 has 14 amino acids. The J segment lost 4 bases and the V segment lost 4 bases, leaving 7 bases of the junction unmatched. CDR3 in DNA: TGCGCCAGCAGTGCGGCGGGAGTTAGGTACGAGCAGTACTTC. Its translation is CASSAAGVRYEQYF.

The genes are TRBV19 and TRBJ2-3; TRBD2 is a possible D gene (6 bases). The CDR3 is made up of 18 amino acids. Deletions cut 1 base from V and 3 bases from J, with 20 bases between. Germline CDR1 LNHDA, CDR2 SQIVND (reference sequence). In DNA form, the CDR3 reads TGTGCCAGTAGTATAGGCCGCATGAGGGCGGGAAGGACAGATACGCAGTATTTT. Translating gives CASSIGRMRAGRTDTQYF.

The V gene is TRBV9, the J gene TRBJ2-3; 9 bases fit TRBD2. Germline-derived CDR1 and CDR2 are SGDLS and YYNGEE. Unmatched junction bases numbered 6, after V lost 0 bases and J lost 4 bases. This CDR3 is built from 16 residues. The CDR3: CASSVARGRASDTQYF. DNA for the CDR3: TGTGCCAGCAGCGTAGCGCGCGGGAGGGCCTCAGATACGCAGTATTTT.

V and J are TRBV7-9 and TRBJ1-2, with unresolved D. This CDR3 contains 14 residues. The germline V gene encodes CDR1 SEHNR and CDR2 FQNEAQ (reference sequence). V was clipped by 5 bases and J by 9 bases, with 19 bases between them. CDR3 amino acids: CASSPPAGRFSYTF. Here the CDR3 DNA reads TGTGCCAGCAGCCCGCCGGCGGGCCGTTTTAGCTACACCTTC.

The V gene is TRBV4-1, the J gene TRBJ2-3; D unclear. CDR1 MGHRA and CDR2 YSYEKL come from the germline V gene. The V end lost 1 base, the J end lost 3 bases, and 11 bases lay between the germline ends. The CDR3 consists of 15 residues. The CDR3 nucleotides are TGCGCCAGCAGCCAAGTTGGTAGCAGGACAGATACGCAGTATTTT. Amino acid sequence: CASSQVGSRTDTQYF.

The V call is TRBV2, the J call TRBJ2-2; the match to TRBD2 covers 7 bases. Germline V gives CDR1 SNHLY, CDR2 FYNNEI. Trimming cost V 11 bases and J 0 bases; bases outside gene matches: 15. The CDR3 length is 17 residues. The CDR3 region has the DNA TGTGCCCTACCTCTGAAGGGGCGGGGGACGAACACCGGGGAGCTGTTTTTT. This gives the protein CALPLKGRGTNTGELFF.

The V call is TRBV6-5, the J call TRBJ1-1; no firm D call. The CDR3 covers 13 residues. Germline values: CDR1 MNHEY, CDR2 SVGAGI. V was shortened by 8 bases and J by 0 bases, with 10 bases between the two germline ends. CDR3 nucleotide sequence: TGTGCCAGCCGGGTGTTAATGAACACTGAAGCTTTCTTT. Its translation is CASRVLMNTEAFF.

The rearrangement uses TRBV5-8 and TRBJ1-5; D perhaps matches TRBD1 (5 bases). Trimming took off 0 bases at V and 4 bases at J, with 11 bases between the two ends. Germline V lookup: CDR1 SGHTS, CDR2 YDEGEE. CDR3 length equals 15 residues. The DNA of the CDR3 is TGTGCCAGCAGCTTGGCCGCGGGGGGTAATCAGCCCCAGCATTTT. Its translation is CASSLAAGGNQPQHF.

The gene calls are TRBV27 and TRBJ2-6, with TRBD1 as a possible D gene (6 bases). The CDR3 is 18 residues long. Germline V gene data show CDR1 as MNHEY and CDR2 as SMNVEV (reference sequence). V was clipped by 6 bases and J by 1 base, with 19 bases between them. The CDR3 DNA reads as TGTGCCAGCAGCTTAACAGGGAACCCCCGGTCTGGGGCCAACGTCCTGACTTTC. It translates to CASSLTGNPRSGANVLTF.